The 14 T cell receptor beta chains reported below all come from one sample, sequenced in a study of blood T cell repertoires in COVID-19. Clones were read by immunoSEQ multiplex PCR, and TCRdb kept only the in-frame ones, dropping some. The sample contains about 180,000 clones, about 88% of which appear only once. The sample taken for sequencing was PBMCs or T cells enriched from blood (not recorded which). The receptor source for this set is a woman in her thirties or forties with acute COVID-19.

CDR3 loop: CASSESVGRGNSPLHF. The CDR3, as DNA: TGTGCCAGCAGTGAATCCGTGGGCAGGGGTAATTCACCCCTCCACTTT. This chain uses TRBV6-1 with TRBJ1-6, with TRBD1 as a possible D gene (6 bases). The CDR3 has 16 amino acids. The V end lost 2 bases, the J end lost 6 bases, and 14 bases lay between the germline ends. Germline values: CDR1 MNHNS, CDR2 SASEGT.

The CDR3 here is CASSLESTGSQYF. CDR3 nucleotide sequence: TGTGCCAGCAGCTTAGAATCGACAGGGTCGCAGTACTTC. The chain joins TRBV11-2 to TRBJ2-7; TRBD1 aligns across 7 bases. The CDR3 length is 13 residues. Germline CDR1 reads SGHAT; CDR2 reads FQNNGV. J was trimmed by 9 bases and V by 0 bases; bases with no gene match: 5.

This chain uses TRBV19 with TRBJ2-1; weak D call: TRBD2 (5 bases). Trimming cost V 7 bases and J 6 bases, with 13 bases left between them. The CDR3 sequence is 13 residues long. Germline CDR1 LNHDA, CDR2 SQIVND (reference sequence). CDR3 nucleotides: TGTGCCAGTACGTCGGACTCAATCAATGAGCAGTTCTTC. This sequence encodes CASTSDSINEQFF.

CDR3 nucleotides: TGTGCCAGCAGCCAAGATTTGCTAGCCGGGGAGCTGTTTTTT. This translates into CASSQDLLAGELFF. The rearrangement joins TRBV3-1 (or the pseudogene TRBV3-2) to TRBJ2-2; the D is unclear. The germline gives CDR1 LGHDT, CDR2 YNNKEL (reference sequence). The length of the CDR3 is 14 residues. V was pared by 0 bases and J by 6 bases, with 8 bases between.

The V call is TRBV5-1, the J call TRBJ2-7, with 9 bases lining up with TRBD1. CDR1 SGHRS and CDR2 YFSETQ come from the germline V gene. CDR3 length: 17 residues. J lost 3 bases, V lost 4 bases, and 14 bases had no gene match. CDR3 in amino acids: CASSPRSPGQGVYEQYF. The CDR3 region has the DNA TGCGCCAGCAGCCCCAGGTCTCCGGGACAGGGAGTCTACGAGCAGTACTTC. Full variable domain (outside the CDR3, taken from reference TRBV5-1 and TRBJ2-7): KAGVTQTPRYLIKTRGQQVTLSCSPISGHRSVSWYQQTPGQGLQFLFEYFSETQRNKGNFPGRFSGRQFSNSRSEMNVSTLELGDSALYLCASSPRSPGQGVYEQYFGPGTRLTVT.

The rearrangement uses TRBV6-5 and TRBJ1-1, with 9 bases aligning to TRBD1. Germline CDR1 reads MNHEY; CDR2 reads SVGAGI. J was trimmed by 5 bases and V by 6 bases; bases with no gene match: 7. The CDR3 has 14 amino acids. The CDR3 coding sequence is TGTGCCAGCAGGGAGGGACAGGGTGTGACTGAAGCTTTCTTT. Its protein is CASREGQGVTEAFF.

The chain recombines TRBV27 with TRBJ2-2, with 9 bases matching TRBD1. Germline lookup yields CDR1 MNHEY and CDR2 SMNVEV (reference sequence). The V and J ends lost 6 bases and 5 bases, in that order; junction bases with no gene match: 7. The CDR3 covers 15 residues. The CDR3, as DNA: TGTGCCAGCAGCCTACAGGGGGCGCGGACCGGGGAGCTGTTTTTT. Translating gives CASSLQGARTGELFF.

The V and J genes are TRBV5-5 and TRBJ1-2; 9 bases are a match to TRBD1. This CDR3 contains 14 residues. Unmatched junction bases numbered 4, after V lost 2 bases and J lost 5 bases. Germline V gene lookup returns CDR1 SGHKS and CDR2 YYEKEE (reference sequence). The CDR3 DNA sequence: TGTGCCAGCAGCTTTCCCGGGACAGGGTATGGCTACACCTTC. It encodes CASSFPGTGYGYTF.

This clone has only a few counts. The V and J genes are TRBV18 and TRBJ2-7, with TRBD2 identical over 7 bases. Germline V CDR1 and CDR2: KGHSH, LQKENI. The junction had 5 bases not matched to a gene; V was cut back by 0 bases and J by 6 bases. CDR3 length: 14 residues. The CDR3 here is CASSPPAGAGEQYF. The CDR3 DNA reads as TGTGCCAGCTCACCACCGGCGGGAGCTGGCGAGCAGTACTTC.

The V and J genes are TRBV2 and TRBJ2-5; 9 bases map to TRBD1. The CDR3 consists of 14 residues. Germline CDR1 and CDR2: SNHLY and FYNNEI. Trimming cost V 7 bases and J 5 bases; bases outside gene matches: 8. CDR3 nucleotides: TGTGCCAGCAACTCGGACAGGGGAGAGGAGACCCAGTACTTC. This encodes CASNSDRGEETQYF.

The chain is built from TRBV12-5 and TRBJ2-3, with 7 bases aligning to TRBD2. This CDR3 comprises 13 residues. After removal of 7 bases from V and 6 bases from J, the junction contained 7 bases not matched to a gene. The germline V gene encodes CDR1 LGHNT and CDR2 FRNRAP. The CDR3 DNA is TGTGCTAGTGCCAGGCTCGGGGGGGATACGCAGTATTTT. Its protein is CASARLGGDTQYF.

The chain links TRBV3-1 (or the pseudogene TRBV3-2) to TRBJ1-3, with D possibly being TRBD1 (6 bases). Trimming stripped 4 bases from V and 0 bases from J, with 16 bases between. CDR3 length: 17 residues. The germline V gene encodes CDR1 LGHDT and CDR2 YNNKEL (reference sequence). DNA for the CDR3: TGTGCCAGCAGCCCCCCCTTAACAGGGCTCTCTGGAAACACCATATATTTT. It yields the protein CASSPPLTGLSGNTIYF.

This chain joins TRBV18 and TRBJ2-7; D may be TRBD2 (7 bases). V lost 1 base to trimming and J lost 2 bases, with 24 bases between them. Germline V CDR1 and CDR2: KGHSH, LQKENI. CDR3 length: 19 residues. The CDR3 is CASSPQLPGGRPGAYEQYF. In nucleotides, the CDR3 is TGTGCCAGCTCACCACAGCTGCCCGGGGGGCGGCCTGGCGCCTACGAGCAGTACTTC.

This rearrangement joins TRBV29-1 to TRBJ1-1; D is undetermined. V lost 3 bases to trimming and J lost 7 bases, with 6 bases between them. Per the germline V gene, CDR1 is SQVTM and CDR2 is ANQGSEA. The CDR3 length is 10 residues. The CDR3 loop reads CSVERVEAFF. DNA for the CDR3: TGCAGCGTTGAGAGAGTTGAAGCTTTCTTT.